This TCR beta chain was recorded in a study of cytomegalovirus exposure and HLA in healthy donors. Germline V lookup: CDR1 SGDLS, CDR2 YYNGEE. With 0 bases removed from V and 8 bases from J, the gap between germline ends came to 12 bases. The CDR3 has 14 residues. 13 Jbeta primers and 60 Vbeta primers were used for the PCR. Measured with immunoSEQ multiplex PCR; TCRdb has only the in-frame clones, and not every one. Of under 150,000 clones detected, roughly four fifths appear once; the ten largest clones hold around 2.5%. This receptor was identified in a male donor in good health and CMV-seronegative. V usage is TRBV9 and J usage is TRBJ1-5; D not resolved. The specimen was PBMCs. The CDR3 DNA reads as TGTGCCAGCAGCGTAGATCACCGTCCGGAGCCCCAGCATTTT. Encoded protein: CASSVDHRPEPQHF. The entire variable domain, with the rest obtained from reference TRBV9 and TRBJ1-5, is as follows: DSGVTQTPKHLITATGQRVTLRCSPRSGDLSVYWYQQSLDQGLQFLIQYYNGEERAKGNILERFSAQQFPDLHSELNLSSLELGDSALYFCASSVDHRPEPQHFGDGTRLSIL.